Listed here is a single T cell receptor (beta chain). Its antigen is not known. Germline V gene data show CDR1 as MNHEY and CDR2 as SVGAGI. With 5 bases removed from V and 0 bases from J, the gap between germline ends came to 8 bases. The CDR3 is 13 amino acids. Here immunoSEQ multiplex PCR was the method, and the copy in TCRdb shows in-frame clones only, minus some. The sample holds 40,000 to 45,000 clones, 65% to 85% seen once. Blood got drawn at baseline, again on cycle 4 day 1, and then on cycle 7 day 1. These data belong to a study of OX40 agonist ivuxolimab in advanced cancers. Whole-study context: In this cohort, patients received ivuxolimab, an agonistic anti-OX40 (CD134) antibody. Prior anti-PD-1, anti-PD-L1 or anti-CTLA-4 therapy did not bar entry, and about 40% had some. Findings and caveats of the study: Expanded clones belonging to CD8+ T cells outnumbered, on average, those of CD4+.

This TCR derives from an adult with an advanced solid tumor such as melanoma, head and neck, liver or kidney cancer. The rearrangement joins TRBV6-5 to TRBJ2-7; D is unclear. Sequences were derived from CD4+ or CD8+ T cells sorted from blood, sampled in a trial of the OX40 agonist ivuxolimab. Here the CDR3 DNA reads TGTGCCAGCAGTAAGTTAAGCTCCTACGAGCAGTACTTC. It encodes CASSKLSSYEQYF.